This entry features one TCR beta chain sequence. The antigen remains unidentified. Genomic DNA of each subset was evenly split across several immunoSEQ plates. Unsorted PBMC DNA underwent sequencing on ten immunoSEQ deep assay plates. Assay used: immunoSEQ multiplex PCR; TCRdb lists only in-frame clones, some missing. The data contain over 400,000 clones, approximately 81% of them singletons. The sample comes from a study of shared clonotypes between healthy human individuals. This CDR3 contains 13 residues. Study findings and constraints: Sequencing depth was predicted to influence how clonotypes are shared among donors.

The chain links TRBV21-1 to TRBJ1-3. TRBV21-1 is deemed a pseudogene. This sequence was found in a woman between 40 and 50 years old in good health. Some clones in this sample may be carry-over from other donors' samples. Sequences were obtained from PBMCs. CDR3 nucleotide sequence: TGTGCCAGCAGATTCTGTTCGGGAAACACCATATATTTT. This encodes CASRFCSGNTIYF.